A selection of T cell receptor beta chains follows, all from one sample in a study of cytomegalovirus exposure and HLA in healthy donors. Sequenced by immunoSEQ multiplex PCR; TCRdb stores in-frame clones only, minus some. The sample lists 100,000 to 150,000 clones; roughly 80% were seen once. Sequencing was performed on PBMCs. The receptors here all came from a middle-aged woman in good health and CMV-seropositive. The CDR3 runs from the conserved cysteine through the conserved F or W. D genes are given only for firm matches. Expanded clones are given a class, and other clones once, few, many or no size at all.

TRBJ2-2	.	TRBV19	.	CASSFETPPNTGELFF	TGTGCCAGTAGCTTCGAGACACCGCCCAACACCGGGGAGCTGTTTTTT
TRBJ2-3	.	TRBV29-1	.	CSVVEGADTQYF	TGCAGCGTTGTTGAGGGGGCAGATACGCAGTATTTT
TRBJ2-3	TRBD1	TRBV7-6	.	CASSLGTGIDTQYF	TGTGCCAGCAGCCTGGGGACAGGGATTGATACGCAGTATTTT
TRBJ2-1	.	TRBV9	.	CASSDTIRGGLFF	TGTGCCAGCAGTGACACAATAAGGGGGGGGCTGTTCTTC
TRBJ2-7	TRBD1	TRBV5-1	.	CASSPRQGANEQYF	TGCGCCAGCAGCCCCAGACAGGGAGCGAACGAGCAGTACTTC
TRBJ2-7	.	TRBV5-1	once	CASSLPDPQVDYEQYF	TGCGCCAGCAGCTTGCCAGACCCACAGGTTGACTACGAGCAGTACTTC
TRBJ2-7	.	TRBV19	.	CASSRPGTYEQYF	TGTGCCAGTAGTCGTCCAGGAACCTACGAGCAGTACTTC
TRBJ2-7	TRBD2	TRBV18	once	CASSFAGLAGPYEQYF	TGTGCCAGCTCCTTCGCTGGACTAGCGGGACCTTACGAGCAGTACTTC
TRBJ2-3	.	TRBV27	.	CASSLQGKAQYF	TGTGCCAGCAGTTTACAGGGGAAAGCGCAGTATTTT
TRBJ2-7	.	TRBV30	.	CAWSSATGRYEQYF	TGTGCCTGGTCCTCCGCAACAGGGCGCTACGAGCAGTACTTC
TRBJ2-7	.	TRBV7-3	.	CASSPGAGGGYEQYF	TGTGCCAGCAGCCCCGGGGCAGGGGGAGGTTACGAGCAGTACTTC
TRBJ2-1	.	TRBV5-1	.	CASSLSGTTIREQFF	TGCGCCAGCAGCTTGTCCGGGACAACAATTCGAGAGCAGTTCTTC
TRBJ1-2	.	TRBV7-2	.	CASSPPRGYGYTF	TGTGCCAGCAGCCCCCCCAGGGGCTATGGCTACACCTTC
TRBJ1-2	.	TRBV6-1	.	CASTQRGDGYGYTF	TGTGCCAGCACCCAGCGAGGCGACGGCTATGGCTACACCTTC
TRBJ2-7	TRBD2	TRBV4-3	.	CASSQGISWREVPSYEQYF	TGCGCCAGCAGCCAAGGTATTTCGTGGCGGGAGGTCCCCTCCTACGAGCAGTACTTC
TRBJ1-2	TRBD1	TRBV6-5	.	CASSYRDSYGYTF	TGTGCCAGCAGTTACCGGGACAGTTATGGCTACACCTTC
TRBJ2-1	.	TRBV5-1	.	CASSLPDNEQFF	TGCGCCAGCAGCTTGCCTGACAATGAGCAGTTCTTC
TRBJ1-1	.	TRBV7-2	.	CASSLRFRDTEAFF	TGTGCCAGCAGCTTAAGGTTCAGGGACACTGAAGCTTTCTTT
TRBJ1-6	.	TRBV7-2	few	CASSLNRKNSPLHF	TGTGCCAGCAGCTTAAACAGAAAGAATTCACCCCTCCACTTT
TRBJ1-2	TRBD1	TRBV5-1	.	CASRTGGDYGYTF	TGCGCCAGCAGAACAGGGGGCGACTATGGCTACACCTTC
TRBJ2-7	TRBD1	TRBV29-1	.	CSVEDPLLTGGDAHEQYF	TGCAGCGTTGAAGATCCCCTCCTAACAGGGGGCGATGCACACGAGCAGTACTTC
TRBJ1-1	TRBD1	TRBV2	.	CASSRDRGAGREAFF	TGTGCCAGCAGTAGGGACAGGGGGGCGGGCCGCGAAGCTTTCTTT
TRBJ2-1	TRBD2	TRBV5-5	.	CASSSSGTSNEQFF	TGTGCCAGCAGCTCCTCCGGGACTAGCAATGAGCAGTTCTTC
TRBJ2-7	TRBD2	TRBV6-5	once	CASSYTTSGAPYEQYF	TGTGCCAGCAGTTATACTACTAGCGGAGCACCCTACGAGCAGTACTTC
TRBJ2-5	TRBD2	TRBV5-4	.	CASSFRSSGQETQYF	TGTGCCAGCAGCTTTCGCTCTAGCGGGCAAGAGACCCAGTACTTC
TRBJ2-7	.	TRBV6-5	.	CASIARGGEGEQYF	TGTGCCAGCATCGCGCGGGGCGGGGAAGGCGAGCAGTACTTC
TRBJ2-7	TRBD1	TRBV5-4	.	CASSPPGQASYEQYF	TGTGCCAGCAGCCCACCGGGACAGGCCTCCTACGAGCAGTACTTC
TRBJ1-2	.	TRBV7-3	.	CASSQTGGLNYGYTF	TGTGCCAGCAGCCAGACGGGGGGTCTCAACTATGGCTACACCTTC
TRBJ1-2	TRBD1	TRBV7-9	few	CASTRGVSEDYGYTF	TGTGCCAGCACCAGGGGGGTGTCGGAGGACTATGGCTACACCTTC
TRBJ2-2	TRBD2	TRBV5-8	.	CASSLFGTSATGELFF	TGTGCCAGCAGCTTGTTTGGGACTAGTGCGACCGGGGAGCTGTTTTTT
TRBJ1-1	TRBD1	TRBV5-1	few	CASSGDRAATEAFF	TGCGCCAGCAGCGGGGACAGGGCAGCCACTGAAGCTTTCTTT